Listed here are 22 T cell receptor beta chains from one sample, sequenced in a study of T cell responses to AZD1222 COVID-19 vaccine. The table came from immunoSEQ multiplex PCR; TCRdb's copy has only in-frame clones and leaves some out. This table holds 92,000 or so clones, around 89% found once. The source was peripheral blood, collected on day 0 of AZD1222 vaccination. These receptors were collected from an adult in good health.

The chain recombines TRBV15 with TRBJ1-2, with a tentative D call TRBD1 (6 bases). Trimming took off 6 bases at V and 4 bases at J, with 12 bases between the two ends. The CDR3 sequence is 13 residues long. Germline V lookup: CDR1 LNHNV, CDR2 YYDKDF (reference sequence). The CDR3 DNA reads TGTGCCACCAGTGGAGGGGGGAGCTATGGCTACACCTTC. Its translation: CATSGGGSYGYTF.

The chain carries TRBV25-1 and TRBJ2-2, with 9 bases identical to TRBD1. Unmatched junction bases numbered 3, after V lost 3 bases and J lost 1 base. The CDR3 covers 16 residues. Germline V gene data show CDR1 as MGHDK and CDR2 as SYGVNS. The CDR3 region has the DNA TGTGCCAGCAGTGAGGGGACAGGGATGAACACCGGGGAGCTGTTTTTT. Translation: CASSEGTGMNTGELFF. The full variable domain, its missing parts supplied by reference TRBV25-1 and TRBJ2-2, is EADIYQTPRYLVIGTGKKITLECSQTMGHDKMYWYQQDPGMELHLIHYSYGVNSTEKGDLSSESTVSRIRTEHFPLTLESARPSHTSQYLCASSEGTGMNTGELFFGEGSRLTVL.

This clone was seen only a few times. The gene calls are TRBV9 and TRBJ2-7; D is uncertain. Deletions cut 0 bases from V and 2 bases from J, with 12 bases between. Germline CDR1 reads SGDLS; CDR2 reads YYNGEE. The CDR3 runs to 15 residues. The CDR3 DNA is TGTGCCAGCAGCGTAGCCTCCGCAGATACCTACGAGCAGTACTTC. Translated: CASSVASADTYEQYF.

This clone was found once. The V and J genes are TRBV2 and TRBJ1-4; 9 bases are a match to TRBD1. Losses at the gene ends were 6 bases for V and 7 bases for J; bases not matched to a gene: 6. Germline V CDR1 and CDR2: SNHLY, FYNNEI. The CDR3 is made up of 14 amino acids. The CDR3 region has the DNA TGTGCCAGCAGAGAGACAGGGGGTAGTGAAAAACTGTTTTTT. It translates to CASRETGGSEKLFF.

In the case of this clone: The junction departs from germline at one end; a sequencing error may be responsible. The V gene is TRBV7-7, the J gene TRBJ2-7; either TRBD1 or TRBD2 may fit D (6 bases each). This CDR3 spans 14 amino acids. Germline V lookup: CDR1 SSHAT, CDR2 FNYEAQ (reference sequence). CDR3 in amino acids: CASSPLPGANEQYF. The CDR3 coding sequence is TGTGCTAGCAGCCCCCTTCCGGGGGCAAACGAGCAGTACTTC.

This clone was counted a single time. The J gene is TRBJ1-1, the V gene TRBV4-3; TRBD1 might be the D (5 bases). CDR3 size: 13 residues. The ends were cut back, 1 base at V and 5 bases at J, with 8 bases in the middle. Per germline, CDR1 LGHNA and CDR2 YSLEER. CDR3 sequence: CASSQAWGTEAFF. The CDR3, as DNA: TGCGCCAGCAGCCAAGCCTGGGGGACTGAAGCTTTCTTT.

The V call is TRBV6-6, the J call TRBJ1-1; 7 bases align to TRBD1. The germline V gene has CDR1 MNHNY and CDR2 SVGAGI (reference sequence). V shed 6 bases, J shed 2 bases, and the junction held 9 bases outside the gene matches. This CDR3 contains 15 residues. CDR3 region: CASRIPQGVNTEAFF. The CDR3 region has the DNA TGTGCCAGCAGAATACCGCAGGGGGTTAACACTGAAGCTTTCTTT.

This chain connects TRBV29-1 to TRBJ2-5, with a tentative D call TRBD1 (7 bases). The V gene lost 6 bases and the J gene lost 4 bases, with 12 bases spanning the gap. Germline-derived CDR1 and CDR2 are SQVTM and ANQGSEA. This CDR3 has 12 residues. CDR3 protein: CSVTQGGETQYF. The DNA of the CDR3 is TGCAGCGTGACCCAGGGGGGAGAGACCCAGTACTTC. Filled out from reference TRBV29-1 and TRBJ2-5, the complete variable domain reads SAVISQKPSRDICQRGTSLTIQCQVDSQVTMMFWYRQQPGQSLTLIATANQGSEATYESGFVIDKFPISRPNLTFSTLTVSNMSPEDSSIYLCSVTQGGETQYFGPGTRLLVL.

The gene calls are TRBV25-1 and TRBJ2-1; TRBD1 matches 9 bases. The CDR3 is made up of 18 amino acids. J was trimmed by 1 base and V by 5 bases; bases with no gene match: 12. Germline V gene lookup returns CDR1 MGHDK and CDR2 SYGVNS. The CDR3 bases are TGTGCCAGCAGTACCTTTACACTTGACAGGGGGTCCTACAATGAGCAGTTCTTC. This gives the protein CASSTFTLDRGSYNEQFF.

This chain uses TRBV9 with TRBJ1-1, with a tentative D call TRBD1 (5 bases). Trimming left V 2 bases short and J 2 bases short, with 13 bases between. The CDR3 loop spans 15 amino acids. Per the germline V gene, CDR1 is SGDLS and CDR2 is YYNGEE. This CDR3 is CASSVDGGDNTEAFF. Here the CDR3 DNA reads TGTGCCAGCAGCGTGGATGGGGGGGACAACACTGAAGCTTTCTTT.

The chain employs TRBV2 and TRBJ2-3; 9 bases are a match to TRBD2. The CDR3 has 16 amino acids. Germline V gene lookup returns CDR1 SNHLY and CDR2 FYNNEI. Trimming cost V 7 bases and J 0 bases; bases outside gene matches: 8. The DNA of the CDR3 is TGTGCCAGCATCACCAGCGGGGGGTCTAGCACAGATACGCAGTATTTT. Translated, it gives CASITSGGSSTDTQYF.

CDR3 nucleotides: TGTGCCTGGAGGAGGCTAGGGGCCCATTACGAGCAGTACTTC. Amino acids: CAWRRLGAHYEQYF. The chain recombines TRBV30 with TRBJ2-7; possibly TRBD1 for D (5 bases). Trimming cost V 3 bases and J 4 bases, with 16 bases left between them. The germline V gene encodes CDR1 GTSNPN and CDR2 SVGIG (reference sequence). The CDR3 covers 14 residues.

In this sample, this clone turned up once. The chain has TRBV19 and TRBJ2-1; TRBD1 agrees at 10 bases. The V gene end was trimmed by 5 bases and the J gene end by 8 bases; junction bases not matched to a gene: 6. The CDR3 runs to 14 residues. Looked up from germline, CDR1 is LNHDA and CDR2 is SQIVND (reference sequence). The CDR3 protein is CASSQRQGADEQFF. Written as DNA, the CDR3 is TGTGCCAGTAGTCAGAGACAGGGGGCCGATGAGCAGTTCTTC.

The CDR3 sequence: CASSVEIDPGYEQYF. The CDR3 DNA reads TGTGCCAGCAGCGTAGAGATAGACCCCGGCTACGAGCAGTACTTC. The gene calls are TRBV9 and TRBJ2-7; D gene unclear. There are 15 residues in the CDR3. Trimming removed 0 bases from V and 3 bases from J, with 13 bases in between. Germline CDR1 SGDLS, CDR2 YYNGEE.

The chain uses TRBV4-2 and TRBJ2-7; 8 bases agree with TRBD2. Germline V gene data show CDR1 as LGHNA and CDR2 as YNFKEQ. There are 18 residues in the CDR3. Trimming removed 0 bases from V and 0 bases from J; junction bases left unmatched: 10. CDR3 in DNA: TGTGCCAGCAGCCAAGATCCCCTGCTAGCGGGTAGCTCCTACGAGCAGTACTTC. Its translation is CASSQDPLLAGSSYEQYF.

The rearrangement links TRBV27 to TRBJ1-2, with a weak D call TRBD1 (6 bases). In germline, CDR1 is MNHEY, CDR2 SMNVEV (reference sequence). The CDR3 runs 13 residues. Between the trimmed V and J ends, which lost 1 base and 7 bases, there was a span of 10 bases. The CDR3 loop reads CASSLFPRGGYTF. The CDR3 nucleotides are TGTGCCAGCAGTTTATTCCCCAGGGGTGGCTACACCTTC.

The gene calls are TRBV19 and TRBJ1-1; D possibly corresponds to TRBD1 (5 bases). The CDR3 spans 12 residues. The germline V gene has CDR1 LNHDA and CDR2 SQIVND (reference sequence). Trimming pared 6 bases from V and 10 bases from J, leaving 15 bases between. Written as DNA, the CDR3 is TGTGCCAGTAGCCACGTGCTAACAGGAGCTTTCTTT. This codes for CASSHVLTGAFF.

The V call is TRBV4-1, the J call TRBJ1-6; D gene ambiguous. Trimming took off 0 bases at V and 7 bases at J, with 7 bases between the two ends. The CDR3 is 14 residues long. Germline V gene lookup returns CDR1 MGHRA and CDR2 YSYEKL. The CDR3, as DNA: TGCGCCAGCAGCCAAGAAAACTGGAATTCACCCCTCCACTTT. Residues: CASSQENWNSPLHF.

The CDR3: CASRLLMGQPQHF. The CDR3 DNA is TGTGCCAGCAGATTACTCATGGGTCAGCCCCAGCATTTT. The genes are TRBV28 and TRBJ1-5; D is unresolved. Between the trimmed V and J ends, which lost 6 bases and 6 bases, there was a span of 12 bases. The germline CDR1 and CDR2 sequences are MDHEN and SYDVKM. The CDR3 covers 13 residues.

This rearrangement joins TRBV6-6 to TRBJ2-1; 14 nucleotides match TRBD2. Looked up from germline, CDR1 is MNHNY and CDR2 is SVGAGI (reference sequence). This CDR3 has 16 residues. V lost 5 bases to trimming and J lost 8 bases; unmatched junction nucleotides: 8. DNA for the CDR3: TGTGCCAGCAGTCGACTAGCGGGGGGGCCAGGGGATGAGCAGTTCTTC. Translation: CASSRLAGGPGDEQFF.

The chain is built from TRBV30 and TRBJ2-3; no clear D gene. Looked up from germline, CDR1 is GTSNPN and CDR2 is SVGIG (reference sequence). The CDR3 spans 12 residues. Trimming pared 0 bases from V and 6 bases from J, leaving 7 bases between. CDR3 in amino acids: CAWSVGWDTQYF. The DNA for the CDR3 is TGTGCCTGGAGTGTAGGTTGGGATACGCAGTATTTT.

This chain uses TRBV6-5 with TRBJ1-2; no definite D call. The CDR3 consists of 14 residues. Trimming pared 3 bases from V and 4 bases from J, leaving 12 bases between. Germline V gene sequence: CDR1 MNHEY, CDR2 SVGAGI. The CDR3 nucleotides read TGTGCCAGCAGTTATAACGCAGGAGCCTATGGCTACACCTTC. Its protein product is CASSYNAGAYGYTF.